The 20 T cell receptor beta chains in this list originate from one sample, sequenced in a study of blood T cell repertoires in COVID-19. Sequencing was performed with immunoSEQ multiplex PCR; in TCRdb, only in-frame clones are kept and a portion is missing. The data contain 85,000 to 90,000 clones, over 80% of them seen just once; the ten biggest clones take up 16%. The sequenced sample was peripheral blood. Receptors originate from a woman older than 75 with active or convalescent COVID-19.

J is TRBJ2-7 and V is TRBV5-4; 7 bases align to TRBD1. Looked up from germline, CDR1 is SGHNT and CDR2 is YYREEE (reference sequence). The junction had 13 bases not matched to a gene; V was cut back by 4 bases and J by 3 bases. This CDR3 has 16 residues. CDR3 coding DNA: TGTGCCAGCAGCCCGGATGGAACAGGGGCATTCTACGAGCAGTACTTC. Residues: CASSPDGTGAFYEQYF.

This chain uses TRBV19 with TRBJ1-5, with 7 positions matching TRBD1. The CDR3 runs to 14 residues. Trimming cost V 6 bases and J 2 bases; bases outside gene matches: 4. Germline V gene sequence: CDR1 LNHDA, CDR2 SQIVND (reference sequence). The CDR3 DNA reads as TGTGCCAGTAGACCCCAGGGGGGCAATCAGCCCCAGCATTTT. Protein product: CASRPQGGNQPQHF.

CDR3 sequence (DNA): TGTGCCAGCAGTGAAGCAACGGGGTATCAGCCCCAGCATTTT. It codes for CASSEATGYQPQHF. The chain couples TRBV2 to TRBJ1-5; D uncertain. V lost 0 bases, J lost 5 bases, and 8 bases lay in between. Germline-derived CDR1 and CDR2 are SNHLY and FYNNEI. This CDR3 contains 14 residues.

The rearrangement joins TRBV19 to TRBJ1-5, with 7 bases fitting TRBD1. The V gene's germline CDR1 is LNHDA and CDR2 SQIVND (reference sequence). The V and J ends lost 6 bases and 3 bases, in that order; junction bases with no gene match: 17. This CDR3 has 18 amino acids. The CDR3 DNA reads TGTGCCAGTAGACGACAGGGAATCGATCTCCGGGACAATCAGCCCCAGCATTTT. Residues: CASRRQGIDLRDNQPQHF. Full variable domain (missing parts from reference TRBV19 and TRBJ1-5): DGGITQSPKYLFRKEGQNVTLSCEQNLNHDAMYWYRQDPGQGLRLIYYSQIVNDFQKGDIAEGYSVSREKKESFPLTVTSAQKNPTAFYLCASRRQGIDLRDNQPQHFGDGTRLSIL.

This CDR3 reads CASSFVAGVTGANVLTF. CDR3 coding DNA: TGTGCCAGCAGCTTTGTAGCGGGAGTAACTGGGGCCAACGTCCTGACTTTC. The chain employs TRBV7-3 and TRBJ2-6, with TRBD2 identical over 9 bases. CDR3 length equals 17 residues. Germline-derived CDR1 and CDR2 are SGHTA and FQGTGA. J gave up 2 bases and V 3 bases, and 5 bases lay outside the gene matches.

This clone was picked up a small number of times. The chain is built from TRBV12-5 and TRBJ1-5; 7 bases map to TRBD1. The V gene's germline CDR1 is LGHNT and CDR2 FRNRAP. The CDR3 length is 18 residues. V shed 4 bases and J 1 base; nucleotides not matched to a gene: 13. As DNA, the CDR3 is TGTGCTAGTGGTTCCCTCATGTCGACAGGGCAGAGCAATCAGCCCCAGCATTTT. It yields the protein CASGSLMSTGQSNQPQHF.

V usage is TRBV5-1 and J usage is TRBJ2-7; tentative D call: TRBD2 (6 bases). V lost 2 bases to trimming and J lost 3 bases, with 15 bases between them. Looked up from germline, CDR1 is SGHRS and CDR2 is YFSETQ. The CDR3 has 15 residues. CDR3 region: CASSFTGTLHYEQYF. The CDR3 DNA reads TGCGCCAGCAGCTTCACCGGGACTCTACACTACGAGCAGTACTTC.

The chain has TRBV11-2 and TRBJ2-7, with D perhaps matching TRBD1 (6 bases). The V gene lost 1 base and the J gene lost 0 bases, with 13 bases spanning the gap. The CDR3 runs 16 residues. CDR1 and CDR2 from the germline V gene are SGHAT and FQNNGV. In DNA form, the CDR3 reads TGTGCCAGCAGCTTAGGACAGGTCTCCGTCTCCTACGAGCAGTACTTC. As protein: CASSLGQVSVSYEQYF. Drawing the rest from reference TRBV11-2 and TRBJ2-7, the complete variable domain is EAGVAQSPRYKIIEKRQSVAFWCNPISGHATLYWYQQILGQGPKLLIQFQNNGVVDDSQLPKDRFSAERLKGVDSTLKIQPAKLEDSAVYLCASSLGQVSVSYEQYFGPGTRLTVT.

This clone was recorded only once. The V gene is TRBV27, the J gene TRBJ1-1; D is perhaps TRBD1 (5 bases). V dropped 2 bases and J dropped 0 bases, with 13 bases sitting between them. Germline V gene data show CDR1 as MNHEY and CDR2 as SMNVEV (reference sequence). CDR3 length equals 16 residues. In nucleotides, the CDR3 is TGTGCCAGCAGTTTAGGGGCACCACTCATGAACACTGAAGCTTTCTTT. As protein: CASSLGAPLMNTEAFF.

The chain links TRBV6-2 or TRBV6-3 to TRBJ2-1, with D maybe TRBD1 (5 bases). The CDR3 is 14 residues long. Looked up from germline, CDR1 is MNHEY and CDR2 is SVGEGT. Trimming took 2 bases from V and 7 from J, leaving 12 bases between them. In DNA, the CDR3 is TGTGCCAGCAGTTACAAGGGGTCGGCGAATGAGCAGTTCTTC. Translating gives CASSYKGSANEQFF.

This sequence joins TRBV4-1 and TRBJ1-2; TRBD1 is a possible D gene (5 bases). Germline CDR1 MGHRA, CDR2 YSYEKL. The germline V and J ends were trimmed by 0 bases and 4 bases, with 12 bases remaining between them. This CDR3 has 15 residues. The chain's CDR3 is CASSQDIGGVYGYTF. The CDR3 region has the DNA TGCGCCAGCAGCCAAGATATAGGAGGGGTCTATGGCTACACCTTC.

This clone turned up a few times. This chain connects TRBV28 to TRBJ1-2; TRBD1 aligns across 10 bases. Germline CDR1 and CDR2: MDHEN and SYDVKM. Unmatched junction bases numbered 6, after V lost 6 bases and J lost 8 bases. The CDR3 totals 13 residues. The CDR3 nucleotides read TGTGCCAGCAGGAGGGACAGGGGTTCGGGCTACACCTTC. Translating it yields CASRRDRGSGYTF.

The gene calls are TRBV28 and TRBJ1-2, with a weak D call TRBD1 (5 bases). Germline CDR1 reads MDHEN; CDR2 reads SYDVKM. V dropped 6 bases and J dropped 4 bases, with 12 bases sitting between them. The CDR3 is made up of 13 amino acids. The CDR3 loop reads CASSLGGVYGYTF. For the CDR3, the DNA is TGTGCCAGCAGCCTCGGGGGGGTCTATGGCTACACCTTC.

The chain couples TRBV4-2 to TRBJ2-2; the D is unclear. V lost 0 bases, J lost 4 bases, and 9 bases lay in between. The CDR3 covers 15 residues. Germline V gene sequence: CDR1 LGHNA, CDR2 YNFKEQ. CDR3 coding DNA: TGTGCCAGCAGCCAAGATCCGAGAATCACCGGGGAGCTGTTTTTT. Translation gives CASSQDPRITGELFF.

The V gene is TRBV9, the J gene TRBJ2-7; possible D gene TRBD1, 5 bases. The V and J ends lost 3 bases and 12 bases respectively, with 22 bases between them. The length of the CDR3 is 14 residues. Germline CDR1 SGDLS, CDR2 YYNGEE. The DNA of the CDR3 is TGTGCCAGCAGCGCTGGAATAGGACAAGATCATCGGTACTTC. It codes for CASSAGIGQDHRYF.

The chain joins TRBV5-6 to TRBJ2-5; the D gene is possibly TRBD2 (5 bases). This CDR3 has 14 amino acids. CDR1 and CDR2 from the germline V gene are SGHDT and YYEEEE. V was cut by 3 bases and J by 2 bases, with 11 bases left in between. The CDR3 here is CASSSGGLQETQYF. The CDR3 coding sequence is TGTGCCAGCAGCTCCGGCGGACTTCAAGAGACCCAGTACTTC.

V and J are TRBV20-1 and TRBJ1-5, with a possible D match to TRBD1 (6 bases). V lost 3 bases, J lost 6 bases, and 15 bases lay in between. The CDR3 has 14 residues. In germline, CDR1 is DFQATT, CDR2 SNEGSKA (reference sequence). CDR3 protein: CSASYHREGQPQHF. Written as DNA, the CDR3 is TGCAGTGCTAGTTACCACAGGGAGGGTCAGCCCCAGCATTTT.

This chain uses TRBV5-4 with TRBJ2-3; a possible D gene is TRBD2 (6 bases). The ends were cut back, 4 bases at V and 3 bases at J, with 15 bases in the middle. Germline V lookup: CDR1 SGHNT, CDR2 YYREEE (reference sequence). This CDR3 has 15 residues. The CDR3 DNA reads TGTGCCAGCAGCCGGGGAGGAGCGAGGACAGATACGCAGTATTTT. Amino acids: CASSRGGARTDTQYF.

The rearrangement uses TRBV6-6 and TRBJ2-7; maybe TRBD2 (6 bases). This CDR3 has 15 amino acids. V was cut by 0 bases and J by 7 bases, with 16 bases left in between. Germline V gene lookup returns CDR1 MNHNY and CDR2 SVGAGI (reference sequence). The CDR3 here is CASSYSGGGSLEQYF. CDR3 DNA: TGTGCCAGCAGTTACTCCGGAGGAGGGTCTCTTGAGCAGTACTTC.

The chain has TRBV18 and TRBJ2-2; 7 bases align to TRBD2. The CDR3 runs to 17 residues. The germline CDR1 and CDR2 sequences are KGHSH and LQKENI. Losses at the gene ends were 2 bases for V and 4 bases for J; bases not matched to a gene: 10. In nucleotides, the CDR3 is TGTGCCAGCTCACCATTAGCGGGTACCCTTTCCACCGGGGAGCTGTTTTTT. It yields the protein CASSPLAGTLSTGELFF.